Here is one TCR beta chain with its context. Its target is not known. This specimen comes from a study of cytomegalovirus exposure and HLA in healthy donors. With V trimmed by 2 bases and J by 7 bases, 8 bases remained unmatched. The CDR3 spans 14 residues. Per the germline V gene, CDR1 is SGHRS and CDR2 is YFSETQ. The PCR used 60 Vbeta and 13 Jbeta primers. TCRdb's table, derived via immunoSEQ multiplex PCR, lists solely in-frame clones and lacks some. The sample carries about 130,000 clones, roughly four fifths recorded once. Overall study findings and caveats: Follow-up analysis seemed to connect common viral pathogens with several of the most significant clusters identified. Later analysis found that TCR beta chains associated with HLA were more clonally expanded than other, equally common chains.

The sample taken for sequencing was PBMCs. This receptor was obtained from a boy aged 2 to 10 in good health and CMV-seronegative. The chain is built from TRBV5-1 and TRBJ2-7; TRBD1 matches 8 bases. The CDR3 region is CASSLGRGLGEQYF. Written as DNA, the CDR3 is TGCGCCAGCAGCTTAGGCAGGGGGCTCGGAGAGCAGTACTTC. Based on the CDR3 plus reference TRBV5-1 and TRBJ2-7, the full variable domain is KAGVTQTPRYLIKTRGQQVTLSCSPISGHRSVSWYQQTPGQGLQFLFEYFSETQRNKGNFPGRFSGRQFSNSRSEMNVSTLELGDSALYLCASSLGRGLGEQYFGPGTRLTVT.